The TCR beta chain under discussion was sequenced for a study of human T cells and chemical hapten exposure. Background on the study: Patients' scalps got diphenylcyclopropenone weekly throughout the approximately 25-week study. Patch tests put 0.01% DPC on the upper back, and the results were checked at 6 days.

Time point reported: patch test 2, 6 weeks after DPC sensitization. As for treatment: therapeutic diphenylcyclopropenone sensitization with weekly scalp DPC. TCRdb redid the calling of the RACE reads with MiXCR, one entry per CDR3 protein. Of some 350,000 distinct CDR3 sequences in the sample, nearly 6.5% are singletons; the top ten hold 5% to 6%. The clonotype originates from a woman aged 18-29 years with alopecia areata. Some clones in this sample may be carry-over from other donors' samples. The specimen was whole blood, collected in connection with sensitization to the hapten diphenylcyclopropenone (DPC).

The DNA for the CDR3 is TGTGCCAGCAGCTTAAGAGCGACGGCAGATACGCAGTATTTT. Its translation is CASSLRATADTQYF. The chain recombines TRBV7-8 with TRBJ2-3; D is uncertain. The CDR3 runs to 14 residues. Trimming pared 2 bases from V and 4 bases from J, leaving 10 bases between. The germline V gene has CDR1 SGHVS and CDR2 FQNEAQ.